Presented here are 17 T cell receptor beta chains from one specimen sequenced in a study of Graves' ophthalmopathy and Graves' hyperthyroidism. CDR3 regions of TCR beta were amplified from RNA transcripts. RT-PCR in the first round used HTBI primers; a second-round multiplex PCR followed. TCRdb reanalysed the multiplex PCR reads using MiXCR and keeps one entry per CDR3 protein. In the table there are approximately 540,000 distinct CDR3 sequences, under 45% of which are singletons. Material: peripheral blood or thyroid tissue (not recorded which). Source of these receptors: an adult man with Graves' hyperthyroidism.

This clonotype was seen many times. The chain employs TRBV12-3 or TRBV12-4 and TRBJ2-5; 7 nucleotides match TRBD1. The CDR3 extends over 14 amino acids. Germline trimming cut 7 bases from V and 2 bases from J; bases unmatched to any gene: 7. The CDR3 DNA sequence: TGTGCCAGCACCTCCGACAGGGTTCAAGAGACCCAGTACTTC. It is translated as CASTSDRVQETQYF.

There are many counts of this clonotype. The chain carries TRBV11-1 and TRBJ2-2; D possibly corresponds to TRBD2 (5 bases). The CDR3 sequence is 15 residues long. V was trimmed by 4 bases and J by 2 bases, leaving 11 bases between them. Germline V gene sequence: CDR1 SGHAT, CDR2 FQDESV (reference sequence). This chain's CDR3 is CASSSPDFNTGELFF. CDR3 nucleotide sequence: TGTGCCAGCAGCTCTCCGGACTTTAACACCGGGGAGCTGTTTTTT.

This clonotype has only a few counts. The rearrangement uses TRBV19 and TRBJ2-5; TRBD2 aligns across 7 bases. Losses at the gene ends were 3 bases for V and 7 bases for J; bases not matched to a gene: 14. Per the germline V gene, CDR1 is LNHDA and CDR2 is SQIVND (reference sequence). CDR3 length: 16 amino acids. The DNA of the CDR3 is TGTGCCAGTAGTATCGTATCGGGACTATCGATAGGGACCCAGTACTTC. It translates to CASSIVSGLSIGTQYF.

This clonotype was detected many times. The V and J genes are TRBV5-1 and TRBJ2-5; 11 nucleotides match TRBD2. Germline lookup yields CDR1 SGHRS and CDR2 YFSETQ. V lost 0 bases to trimming and J lost 0 bases; unmatched junction nucleotides: 10. The CDR3 loop spans 19 amino acids. As DNA, the CDR3 is TGCGCCAGCAGCTTGGAGGCGCGACTAGCGGGACCGTACCAAGAGACCCAGTACTTC. It encodes CASSLEARLAGPYQETQYF.

The sample holds many counts of this clonotype. The chain couples TRBV24-1 to TRBJ1-5; 7 bases agree with TRBD1. This CDR3 has 16 amino acids. Per germline, CDR1 KGHDR and CDR2 SFDVKD. V was clipped by 3 bases and J by 4 bases; unmatched bases: 8. CDR3 region: CATSDPGTAGNQPQHF. The CDR3 DNA follows: TGTGCCACCAGTGATCCCGGGACAGCAGGGAATCAGCCCCAGCATTTT.

The chain couples TRBV2 to TRBJ1-3, with D possibly matching TRBD1 (5 bases). V dropped 6 bases and J dropped 0 bases, with 12 bases sitting between them. From germline, CDR1 is SNHLY and CDR2 FYNNEI. The CDR3 length is 15 residues. In DNA, the CDR3 is TGTGCCAGCAGCTACGGGGCGAGCTCTGGAAACACCATATATTTT. Translating gives CASSYGASSGNTIYF.

The sample holds many counts of this clonotype. The gene calls are TRBV24-1 and TRBJ2-6; D is unresolved. The CDR3 contains 13 residues. Trimming removed 9 bases at V and 1 base at J, with 6 bases between. In germline, CDR1 is KGHDR, CDR2 SFDVKD. The CDR3, as DNA: TGTGCCACCGCACCGTCTGGGGCCAACGTCCTGACTTTC. This sequence encodes CATAPSGANVLTF.

Many counts were recorded for this clonotype. This sequence joins TRBV25-1 and TRBJ1-2; no definite D call. The CDR3 extends over 11 amino acids. Germline-derived CDR1 and CDR2 are MGHDK and SYGVNS. V was trimmed by 1 base and J by 7 bases, leaving 4 bases between them. CDR3 sequence: CASSELSGYTF. As DNA, the CDR3 is TGTGCCAGCAGTGAATTGAGTGGCTACACCTTC.

This clonotype has just a few counts. The CDR3 is CSVEVQAMNTEAFF. In DNA form, the CDR3 reads TGCAGCGTTGAAGTTCAGGCCATGAACACTGAAGCTTTCTTT. J is TRBJ1-1 and V is TRBV29-1; no definite D call. This CDR3 is 14 amino acids long. V was cut by 1 base and J by 0 bases, with 9 bases left in between. Germline CDR1 and CDR2: SQVTM and ANQGSEA.

This clonotype was seen only a few times. This chain links TRBV3-1 with TRBJ2-7, with D perhaps matching TRBD1 (5 bases). CDR1 and CDR2 (germline): LGHDT, YNNKEL (reference sequence). The CDR3 extends over 14 amino acids. V gave up 1 base and J gave up 7 bases, with 14 bases separating them. This chain's CDR3 is CASSQVGPRPEQYF. The CDR3 nucleotides are TGTGCCAGCAGCCAAGTGGGGCCTCGTCCGGAGCAGTACTTC.

There are many counts of this clonotype. The V gene is TRBV12-3 or TRBV12-4, the J gene TRBJ2-2; the D gene is possibly TRBD1 (5 bases). The V end lost 0 bases, the J end lost 7 bases, and 15 bases lay between the germline ends. The CDR3 runs 16 residues. The CDR3 sequence is CASSLASTGLDGELFF. In DNA form, the CDR3 reads TGTGCCAGCAGTTTAGCCTCTACAGGCCTGGACGGGGAGCTGTTTTTT.

This clonotype was counted many times. CDR3: CSARGGIEAFF. CDR3 coding DNA: TGCAGTGCTAGGGGGGGGATTGAAGCTTTCTTT. The chain recombines TRBV20-1 with TRBJ1-1, with D perhaps matching TRBD1 (5 bases). Trimming pared 3 bases from V and 7 bases from J, leaving 9 bases between. The germline V gene has CDR1 DFQATT and CDR2 SNEGSKA (reference sequence). CDR3 length equals 11 residues.

The chain couples TRBV24-1 to TRBJ2-7, with 10 bases that match TRBD2. The germline gives CDR1 KGHDR, CDR2 SFDVKD. After removal of 4 bases from V and 7 bases from J, the junction contained 12 bases not matched to a gene. This CDR3 contains 16 residues. Written as DNA, the CDR3 is TGTGCCACCAGTGACCAGGGACTAGCGAACTACAATGAGCAGTACTTC. Its translation is CATSDQGLANYNEQYF.

V and J are TRBV20-1 and TRBJ1-6; D uncertain. CDR3 size: 15 residues. Germline-derived CDR1 and CDR2 are DFQATT and SNEGSKA (reference sequence). V was trimmed by 2 bases and J by 10 bases, leaving 18 bases between them. The DNA for the CDR3 is TGCAGTGCTAGATCCCTCGCCGGGAGGATGTCACCCCTCCACTTT. Translation gives CSARSLAGRMSPLHF.

This clonotype was recorded at least ten times. This sequence joins TRBV10-3 and TRBJ1-6, with TRBD1 matching 7 bases. Germline loops: CDR1 ENHRY, CDR2 SYGVKD. V shed 4 bases, J shed 7 bases, and the junction held 10 bases outside the gene matches. The CDR3 is 16 amino acids. CDR3 DNA sequence: TGTGCCATCAGTGGATTGTGGGACAGAGGAAATTCACCCCTCCACTTT. Translated: CAISGLWDRGNSPLHF.

This clonotype has just a few counts. CDR3 nucleotide sequence: TGTGCCAGCAGCCAAGAGATGCAGGACGGGAACACTGAAGCTTTCTTT. Translation: CASSQEMQDGNTEAFF. The rearrangement joins TRBV3-1 to TRBJ1-1; no definite D call. This CDR3 is built from 16 residues. V lost 0 bases, J lost 1 base, and 12 bases lay in between. Germline assignment: CDR1 LGHDT and CDR2 YNNKEL (reference sequence).

In regard to this clonotype: This may be a read error, as it is one base from a much larger clone. The chain has TRBV20-1 and TRBJ1-2; TRBD1 matches 10 bases. The CDR3 length is 13 residues. CDR1 is DFQATT, CDR2 SNEGSKA, per germline (reference sequence). For the CDR3, the DNA is TGCAGTGCTAGTAGACAGGGGGCTTCTGGCCACACCTTC. Translating gives CSASRQGASGHTF.